These T cell receptor beta chains were read from a single sample in a study of shared clonotypes between healthy human individuals. Libraries were prepared by immunoSEQ multiplex PCR; TCRdb keeps only in-frame clonotypes and omits some of them. The repertoire holds a few hundred thousand clones, with about 95% as singletons. The specimen sequenced was naive CD8+ T cells sorted from blood. All receptors come from a woman in her 30s in good health. CDR3s include the opening cysteine and the closing phenylalanine or tryptophan. The D gene is left open where the match is weak. Clone sizes are given selectively: once, few, many, or a class where the clone is expanded.

-	TRBV28	TRBJ1-4	-	TGTGCCAGCAGTTTCATTAAACAGCGTGGTGAAAAACTGTTTTTT	CASSFIKQRGEKLFF
-	TRBV6-5	TRBJ1-2	-	TGTGCCAGCAGTTACAGCAGGGCCCATGGCTACACCTTC	CASSYSRAHGYTF
-	TRBV6-5	TRBJ2-1	TRBD2	TGTGCCAGCAGTACTAGCGGACTGAATGAGCAGTTCTTC	CASSTSGLNEQFF
-	TRBV7-2	TRBJ2-1	-	TGTGCCAGCAGCTTACTAGCGCAATACAATGAGCAGTTCTTC	CASSLLAQYNEQFF
-	TRBV27	TRBJ2-3	TRBD2	TGTGCCAGCAGCCTTAGCGGGATCCTCCCAGATACGCAGTATTTT	CASSLSGILPDTQYF
-	TRBV10-1	TRBJ2-1	-	TGCGCCAGCAGTGGAATTCGAACCTACAATGAGCAGTTCTTC	CASSGIRTYNEQFF
-	TRBV5-5	TRBJ1-2	TRBD1	TGTGCCAGCAGCTTAGGGGGCCAAGGCGGCTATGGCTACACCTTC	CASSLGGQGGYGYTF
-	TRBV14	TRBJ2-1	TRBD2	TGTGCCAGCAGCCAAGAAGTAGCGGGAGGGTTGGGTGAGCAGTTCTTC	CASSQEVAGGLGEQFF
-	TRBV5-5	TRBJ2-7	-	TGTGCCAGCAGCCACGGGACGTACAACTACGAGCAGTACTTC	CASSHGTYNYEQYF
-	TRBV11-3	TRBJ2-1	-	TGTGCCAGCAGCTCCTACAACAGCTCCTACAATGAGCAGTTCTTC	CASSSYNSSYNEQFF
-	TRBV27	TRBJ2-2	-	TGTGCCAGCAGTAGGAAGGGACCGCCGGGCGGGGAGCTGTTTTTT	CASSRKGPPGGELFF
-	TRBV7-9	TRBJ2-1	TRBD2	TGTGCCAGCAGCTTCTCACCAGCGGGAGTTAACAATGAGCAGTTCTTC	CASSFSPAGVNNEQFF
once	TRBV28	TRBJ2-7	-	TGTGCCAGCAGACCTCGGGGTCGGGAGCAGTACTTC	CASRPRGREQYF
-	TRBV18	TRBJ1-1	-	TGTGCCAGCTCACCAAATTTAGTCAAAGTTGGCACTGAAGCTTTCTTT	CASSPNLVKVGTEAFF
-	TRBV7-9	TRBJ2-1	-	TGTGCCAGCAGCTTAGGGGGGGCCGAGAACAATGAGCAGTTCTTC	CASSLGGAENNEQFF
-	TRBV30	TRBJ2-7	TRBD1	TGTGCCTGGAGTCTCCATTCCGGGACAGGGTTCTACGAGCAGTACTTC	CAWSLHSGTGFYEQYF
-	TRBV5-8	TRBJ1-5	-	TGTGCCAGCGCGATCGCGCAGGGCATTTATAGCAATCAGCCCCAGCATTTT	CASAIAQGIYSNQPQHF
-	TRBV2	TRBJ2-1	TRBD2	TGTGCCAGCAGTGATTGGGGGACTAGCGGGAGCCATGAGCAGTTCTTC	CASSDWGTSGSHEQFF